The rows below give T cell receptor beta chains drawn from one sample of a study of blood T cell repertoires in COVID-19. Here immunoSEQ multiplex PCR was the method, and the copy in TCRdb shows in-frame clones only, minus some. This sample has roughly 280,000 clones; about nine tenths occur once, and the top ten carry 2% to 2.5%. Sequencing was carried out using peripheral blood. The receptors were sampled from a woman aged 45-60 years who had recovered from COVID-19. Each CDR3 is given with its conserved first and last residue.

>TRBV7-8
CASSLTSGGTNEQFF
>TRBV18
CASSPLVSQANTGELFF
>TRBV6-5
CASSYTSWTGGNEQFF
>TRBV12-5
CASGLQGLAGEEQYF
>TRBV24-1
CATSRGTGFPPYTEAFF
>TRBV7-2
CASSLGAAGETQYF
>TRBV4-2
CASSQEEAGGNEQYF
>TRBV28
CASVGQLNTEAFF
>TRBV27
CASSLGGAVNEQYF
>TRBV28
CASSLLVSNEKLFF
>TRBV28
CASQDTLDRGAFF
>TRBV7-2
CASSLDFRGMNTEAFF
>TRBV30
CAWSRGDPSYEQYF
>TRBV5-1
CASSLSIQETQYF
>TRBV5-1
CASSLGTVNTEAFF
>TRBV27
CASSMGFGGEQFF
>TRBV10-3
CAISRTSGSHTQYF
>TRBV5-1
CASSGDRGYISYEQYF
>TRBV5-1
CASSLGQGIQETQYF
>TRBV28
CASSPPQGVKWTQYF
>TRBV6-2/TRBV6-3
CASSSGGTNEQFF
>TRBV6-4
CARLAGERGRGHEQFF
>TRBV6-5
CASSMDRVTEAFF
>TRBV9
CASAGVRGRGFSNQPQHF
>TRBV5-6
CASSAHRAGNTIYF
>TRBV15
CATLGRGLMNTEAFF
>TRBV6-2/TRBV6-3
CASSYTGYGYTF
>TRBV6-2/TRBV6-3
CASSPWTGAKNIQYF
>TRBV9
CASSDTLAVAYNEQFF
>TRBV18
CASSLTRRGSNQPQHF
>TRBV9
CASSARTEMNTEAFF
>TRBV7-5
CARSPPVGYAEAFF
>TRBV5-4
CASSLARDRDAGELFF
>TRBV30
CAWSVALSASYEQYF
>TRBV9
CASSGLAGAPSGELFF
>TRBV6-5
CASSYSRQRSPLHF
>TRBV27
CASSVPGQGSEAFF
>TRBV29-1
CSVEGDLYGYTF
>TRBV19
CASRPGTGVHGYTF
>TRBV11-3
CASSSPYSYEQYF
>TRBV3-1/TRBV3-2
CASSRRTGELFF